This TCR beta chain derives from a study of CD4+ T cells in melanoma. Germline loops: CDR1 SGHTS, CDR2 YDEGEE. Trimming took off 0 bases at V and 0 bases at J, with 8 bases between the two ends. CDR3 length: 15 amino acids. The table came from immunoSEQ multiplex PCR; TCRdb's copy has only in-frame clones and leaves some out. The data show approximately 20,000 clones, with over 75% seen just once and less than 4% held by the top ten. This clonotype was obtained from a human donor with melanoma. The V and J genes are TRBV5-8 and TRBJ2-3; the D gene is possibly TRBD1 (6 bases). The sequenced sample was cells from a culture (not recorded whether cultured in vitro). The CDR3 loop is CASSLVGGSTDTQYF. CDR3 sequence (DNA): TGTGCCAGCAGCTTGGTAGGGGGAAGCACAGATACGCAGTATTTT.